This T cell receptor beta chain is drawn from a study of vaccination effects on CD4 cells after COVID-19. Study context: Antigen-specific CD4+ T cells were expanded (with viral peptide pools) by the ViraFEST assay ahead of sequencing. Samples collected post-vaccine were obtained a median of 72 days after the second dose.

With 6 bases clipped from V and 7 bases from J, the junction kept 5 bases outside the gene matches. This CDR3 comprises 15 residues. CDR1 MNHNY and CDR2 SVGAGI come from the germline V gene (reference sequence). General study points: A shortage of convalescent patients and an absence of early post-infection timepoints characterized the study.

Following 10 days of culture, CD4+ T cells were isolated. Participants each got two BNT162b2 or mRNA-1273 vaccine doses. Produced via immunoSEQ multiplex PCR; TCRdb's table is partial and in-frame only. The sample carries about 40,000 clones, about 70% recorded once. A note on this clone: What it recognizes is unknown.

This clonotype was sampled from a human donor who received a COVID-19 vaccine. The chain combines TRBV6-6 with TRBJ1-6; TRBD1 aligns across 11 bases. The sample was CD4+ T cells from PBMCs cultured without peptide, taken after COVID-19 vaccination. CDR3 coding DNA: TGTGCCAGCAGCTTCCGGGACAGGGGGAATTCACCCCTCCACTTT. Translating gives CASSFRDRGNSPLHF.